This T cell receptor beta chain comes out of a study of OX40 agonist ivuxolimab in advanced cancers. Study observations and caveats: CD4+ and CD8+ blood T cells expanded clonally by week 6 at 0.1 to 3.0 mg/kg.

Comments on this clone: The antigen remains unidentified.

Baseline, cycle 4 day 1, and cycle 7 day 1 were the blood sampling points. Germline assignment: CDR1 SGHRS and CDR2 YFSETQ. The CDR3 contains 15 residues. The ends lost 6 bases at V and 9 bases at J; junction bases unmatched: 11. Data came from immunoSEQ multiplex PCR; TCRdb stores just in-frame clones and leaves some out. The table has about 58,000 clones, over 75% seen once. The source of this sequence is an adult with an advanced solid tumor such as melanoma, head and neck, liver or kidney cancer. This rearrangement joins TRBV5-1 to TRBJ2-1, with TRBD2 matching 11 bases. This specimen consisted of CD4+ or CD8+ T cells sorted from blood, obtained in a trial of the OX40 agonist ivuxolimab. CDR3 sequence reads: CASTPTSGAKFEQFF. The CDR3 nucleotides are TGCGCCAGCACCCCGACTAGCGGGGCAAAATTTGAGCAGTTCTTC. Using reference TRBV5-1 and TRBJ2-1 for the parts outside the CDR3, the full variable domain is KAGVTQTPRYLIKTRGQQVTLSCSPISGHRSVSWYQQTPGQGLQFLFEYFSETQRNKGNFPGRFSGRQFSNSRSEMNVSTLELGDSALYLCASTPTSGAKFEQFFGPGTRLTVL.